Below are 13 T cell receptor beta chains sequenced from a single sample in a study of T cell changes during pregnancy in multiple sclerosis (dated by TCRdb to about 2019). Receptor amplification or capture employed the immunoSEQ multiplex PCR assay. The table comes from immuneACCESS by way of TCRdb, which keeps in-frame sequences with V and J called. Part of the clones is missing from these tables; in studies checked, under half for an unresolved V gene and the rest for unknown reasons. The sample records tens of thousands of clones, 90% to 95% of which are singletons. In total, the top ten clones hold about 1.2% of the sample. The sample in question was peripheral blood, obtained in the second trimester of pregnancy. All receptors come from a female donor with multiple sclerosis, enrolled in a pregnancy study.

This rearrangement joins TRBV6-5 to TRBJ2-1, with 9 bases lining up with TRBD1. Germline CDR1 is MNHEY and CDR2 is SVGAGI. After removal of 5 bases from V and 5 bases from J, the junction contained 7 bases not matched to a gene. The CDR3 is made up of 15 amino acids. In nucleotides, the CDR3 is TGTGCCAGCAGTCCACAGGGGGCTTCTGACAATGAGCAGTTCTTC. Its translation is CASSPQGASDNEQFF.

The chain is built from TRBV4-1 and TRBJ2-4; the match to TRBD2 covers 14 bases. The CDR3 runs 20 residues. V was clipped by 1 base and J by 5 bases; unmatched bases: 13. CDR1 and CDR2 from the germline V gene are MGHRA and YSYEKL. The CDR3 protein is CASSQGAVTGLAGGQNIQYF. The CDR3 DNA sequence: TGCGCCAGCAGCCAAGGGGCAGTAACTGGACTAGCGGGAGGACAAAACATTCAGTACTTC.

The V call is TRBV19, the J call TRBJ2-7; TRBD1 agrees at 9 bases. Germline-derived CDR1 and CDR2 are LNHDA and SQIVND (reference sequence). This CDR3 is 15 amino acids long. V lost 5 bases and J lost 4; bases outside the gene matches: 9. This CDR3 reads CASSGWDRDWYEQYF. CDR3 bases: TGTGCCAGTAGTGGATGGGACAGGGATTGGTACGAGCAGTACTTC.

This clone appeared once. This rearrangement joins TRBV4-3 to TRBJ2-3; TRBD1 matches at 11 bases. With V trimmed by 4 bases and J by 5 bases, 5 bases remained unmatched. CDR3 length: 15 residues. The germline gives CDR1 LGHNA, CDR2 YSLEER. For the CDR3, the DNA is TGCGCCAGCAGCCCGGGGACAGGGGGGATAGATACGCAGTATTTT. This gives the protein CASSPGTGGIDTQYF.

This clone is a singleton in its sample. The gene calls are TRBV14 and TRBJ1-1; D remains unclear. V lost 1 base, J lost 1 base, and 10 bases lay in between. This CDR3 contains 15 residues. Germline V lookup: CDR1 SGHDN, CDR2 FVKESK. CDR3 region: CASSQGRSQNTEAFF. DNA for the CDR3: TGTGCCAGCAGCCAAGGGCGGTCCCAGAACACTGAAGCTTTCTTT.

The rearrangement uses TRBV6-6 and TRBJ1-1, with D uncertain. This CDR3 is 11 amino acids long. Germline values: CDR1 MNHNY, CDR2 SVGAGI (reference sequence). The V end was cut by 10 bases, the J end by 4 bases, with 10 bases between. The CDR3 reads CATSRGTEAFF. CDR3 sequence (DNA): TGTGCCACTAGCCGGGGCACTGAAGCTTTCTTT.

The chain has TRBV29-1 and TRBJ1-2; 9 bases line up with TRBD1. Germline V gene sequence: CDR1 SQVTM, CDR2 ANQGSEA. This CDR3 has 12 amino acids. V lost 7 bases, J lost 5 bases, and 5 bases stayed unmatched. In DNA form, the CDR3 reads TGCAGCGGTCGGACAGGGGAATATGGCTACACCTTC. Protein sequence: CSGRTGEYGYTF.

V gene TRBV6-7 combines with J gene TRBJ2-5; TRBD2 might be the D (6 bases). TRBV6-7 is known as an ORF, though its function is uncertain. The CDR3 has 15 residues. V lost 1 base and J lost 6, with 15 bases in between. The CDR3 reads CASSYWTTQRKTQYF. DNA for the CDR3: TGTGCCAGCAGTTACTGGACTACCCAACGTAAGACCCAGTACTTC.

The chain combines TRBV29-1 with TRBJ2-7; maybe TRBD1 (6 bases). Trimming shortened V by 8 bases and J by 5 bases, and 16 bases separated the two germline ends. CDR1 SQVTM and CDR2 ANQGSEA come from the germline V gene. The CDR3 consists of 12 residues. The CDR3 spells CSFSQGRDEQYF. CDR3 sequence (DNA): TGCAGCTTCTCACAGGGACGGGACGAGCAGTACTTC.

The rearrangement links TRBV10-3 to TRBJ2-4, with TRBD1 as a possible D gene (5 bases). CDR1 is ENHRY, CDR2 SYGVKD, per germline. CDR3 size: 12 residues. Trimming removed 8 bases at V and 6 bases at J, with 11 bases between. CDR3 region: CAISGNGNIQYF. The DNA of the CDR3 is TGTGCCATCTCAGGGAATGGAAACATTCAGTACTTC.

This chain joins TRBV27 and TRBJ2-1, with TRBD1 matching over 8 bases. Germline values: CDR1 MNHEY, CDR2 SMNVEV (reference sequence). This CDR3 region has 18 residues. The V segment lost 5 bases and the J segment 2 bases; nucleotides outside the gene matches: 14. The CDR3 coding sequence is TGTGCCAGCAGTCAGCACACAACCCGGGACAGGACCTACAATGAGCAGTTCTTC. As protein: CASSQHTTRDRTYNEQFF.

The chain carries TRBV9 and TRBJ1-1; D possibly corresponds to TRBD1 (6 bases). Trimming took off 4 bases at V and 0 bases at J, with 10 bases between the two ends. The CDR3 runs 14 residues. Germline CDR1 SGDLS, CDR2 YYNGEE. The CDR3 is CASSPQGLNTEAFF. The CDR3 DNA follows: TGTGCCAGCAGCCCTCAGGGGCTGAACACTGAAGCTTTCTTT.

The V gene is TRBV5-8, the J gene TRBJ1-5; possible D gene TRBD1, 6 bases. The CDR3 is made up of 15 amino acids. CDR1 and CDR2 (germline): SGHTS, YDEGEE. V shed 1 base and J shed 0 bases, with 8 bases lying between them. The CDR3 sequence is CASSLTGLSNQPQHF. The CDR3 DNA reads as TGTGCCAGCAGCTTGACAGGGCTTAGCAATCAGCCCCAGCATTTT. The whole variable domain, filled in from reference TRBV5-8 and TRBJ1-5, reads EAGVTQSPTHLIKTRGQQATLRCSPISGHTSVYWYQQALGLGLQFLLWYDEGEERNRGNFPPRFSGRQFPNYSSELNVNALELEDSALYLCASSLTGLSNQPQHFGDGTRLSIL.